In its sample, the clone carrying this TCR beta chain was seen a few times. The antigen remains unidentified. The data were obtained in a study of cytomegalovirus exposure and HLA in healthy donors. Findings of the study overall: The study had only CMV serostatus as immune exposure information.

Vbeta (60) and Jbeta (13) primers were used in the PCR. The table came from immunoSEQ multiplex PCR; TCRdb's copy has only in-frame clones and leaves some out. The data hold about 130,000 clones, with about 11% observed a single time. Germline values: CDR1 MNHNS, CDR2 SASEGT. The V end was cut by 3 bases, the J end by 1 base, with 12 bases between. This CDR3 comprises 15 residues. The rearrangement uses TRBV6-1 and TRBJ1-1, with D hard to call. Sequencing input: PBMCs. The receptor's source is a woman between 18 and 29 years old in good health and CMV-seropositive. CDR3: CASSERPAANTEAFF. CDR3 coding DNA: TGTGCCAGCAGTGAGAGGCCAGCCGCGAACACTGAAGCTTTCTTT.